This T cell receptor beta chain comes out of a study of radiotherapy plus CTLA-4 blockade in lung cancer. CDR1 is SGHNT and CDR2 is YYREEE in the germline V gene (reference sequence). The CDR3 runs to 12 residues. V shed 4 bases and J 5 bases; nucleotides not matched to a gene: 2. General study points: The authors reported that early blood T cell clone dynamics, with interferon-beta, best predicted response. Blood-borne expansion of tumor-derived TCR clones followed radiotherapy plus ipilimumab.

Clones were read by immunoSEQ multiplex PCR, and TCRdb kept only the in-frame ones, dropping some. The data contain 75,000 to 95,000 clones, about four fifths of them singletons. There are a few counts of this clone. Its antigen remains unknown. The source of this sequence is a human donor with non-small cell lung cancer that progressed on radiotherapy plus ipilimumab. Sequencing was performed on peripheral blood, taken from a patient treated with radiotherapy plus ipilimumab. The rearrangement joins TRBV5-4 to TRBJ1-1, with 7 bases identical to TRBD1. The chain's CDR3 is CASSQQGTEAFF. The CDR3 nucleotides read TGTGCCAGCAGCCAACAGGGGACTGAAGCTTTCTTT.